This TCR beta chain was recorded in a study of T cell repertoires in cytomegalovirus infection. At the level of the study: Carrying CMV and the relevant HLA type showed in public TCR beta signatures. Study conclusions and caveats: Cumulative public TCR beta family frequency identified carriers of CMV plus the relevant HLA. It was HLA-C-restricted CMV-specific TCR beta clonotypes that dominated the response ex vivo.

The germline gives CDR1 SGHTA, CDR2 FQGNSA. The germline V and J ends were trimmed by 5 bases and 2 bases, with 10 bases remaining between them. The CDR3 is 14 residues long. TCRdb analysed the reads with MiXCR anew, one entry per CDR3 protein. The sample shows about 530,000 distinct CDR3 sequences, around a quarter of them seen only once. This clonotype was picked up a small number of times. Its target is unknown. The sample was PBMCs. The origin of this receptor is a human donor in good health (CMV status not recorded). Some clones in this sample may be carry-over from other donors' samples. V gene TRBV7-2 combines with J gene TRBJ1-3, with unresolved D. The CDR3 sequence is CASSPRGTGNTIYF. The CDR3 DNA reads TGTGCCAGCAGCCCTCGCGGGACTGGAAACACCATATATTTT. The full variable domain, rest sourced from reference TRBV7-2 and TRBJ1-3, is GAGVSQSPSNKVTEKGKDVELRCDPISGHTALYWYRQSLGQGLEFLIYFQGNSAPDKSGLPSDRFSAERTGGSVSTLTIQRTQQEDSAVYLCASSPRGTGNTIYFGEGSWLTVV.